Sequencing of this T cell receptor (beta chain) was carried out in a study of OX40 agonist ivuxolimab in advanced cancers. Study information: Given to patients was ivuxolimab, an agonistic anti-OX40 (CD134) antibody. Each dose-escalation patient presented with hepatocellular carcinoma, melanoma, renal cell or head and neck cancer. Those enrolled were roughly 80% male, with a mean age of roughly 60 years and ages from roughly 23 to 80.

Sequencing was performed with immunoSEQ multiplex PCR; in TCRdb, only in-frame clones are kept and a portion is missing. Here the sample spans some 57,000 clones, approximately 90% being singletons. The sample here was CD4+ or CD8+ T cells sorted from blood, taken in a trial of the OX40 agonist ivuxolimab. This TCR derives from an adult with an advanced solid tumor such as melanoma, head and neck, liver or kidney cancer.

The CDR3 nucleotides are TGCGCCAGCAGCTTTTGGAAATCTACTGAAGCTTTCTTT. It specifies CASSFWKSTEAFF. The chain couples TRBV5-1 to TRBJ1-1; D is ambiguous. This CDR3 spans 13 amino acids. The germline V and J ends were trimmed by 2 bases and 5 bases, with 10 bases remaining between them. The germline V gene has CDR1 SGHRS and CDR2 YFSETQ.